Many counts were recorded for the clone carrying this T cell receptor (beta chain). The sample belongs to a study of early T cells in non-severe SARS-CoV-2 infection. Turning to the study itself: The input, bulk RNA from unsorted whole blood, was sequenced, and chains were unpaired.

The TCR library protocol was used to attach unique molecular identifiers. These identifiers were attached to individual cDNA molecules. TCRdb analysed the 5' RACE reads with MiXCR anew, one entry per CDR3 protein. This repertoire shows more than 90,000 distinct CDR3 sequences, approximately 11% found once; its top ten account for around 4.7%. Sequencing was performed on whole blood. This receptor was taken from an adult who was a healthcare worker with PCR-confirmed SARS-CoV-2 infection or an uninfected control (not recorded which).

CDR3 bases: TGCAGTGCTAAACGGGCCTTAAGTAGCTCCTACGAGCAGTACTTC. Its protein is CSAKRALSSSYEQYF. The rearrangement joins TRBV20-1 to TRBJ2-7; D is unresolved. Per the germline V gene, CDR1 is DFQATT and CDR2 is SNEGSKA (reference sequence). V dropped 4 bases and J dropped 0 bases, with 16 bases sitting between them. This CDR3 comprises 15 residues.